This T cell receptor beta chain is from a study of stem cell transplantation in POMP-related autoinflammatory disease. Across the study: The study hypothesized thymoproteasome defects skew the TRB repertoire via impaired CD8+ selection. DNA chimerism showed 100% graft donor engraftment of neutrophils and platelets through one year. General study findings and limits: Unique TRB V-J gene pairings were limited in number in patients with PRAID.

PRAID featured immunodeficiency plus autoinflammation. The CDR3 is made up of 12 amino acids. The V and J ends lost 2 bases and 4 bases respectively, with 5 bases between them. The V gene's germline CDR1 is SGHVS and CDR2 FQNEAQ. Repertoires were generated with immunoSEQ multiplex PCR, while TCRdb's copy carries only in-frame clones and drops some. The sample has about 68,000 clones, roughly 88% seen once. In its sample, this clone was seen once. The antigen remains undetermined. The starting material was CD4+ T cells from PBMCs, obtained after stem cell transplantation. The chain carries TRBV7-8 and TRBJ1-1; D remains ambiguous. This TCR derives from a human patient with POMP-related autoinflammation and immune dysregulation (PRAID). Some of the T cells might come from the graft donor. The CDR3 nucleotides are TGTGCCAGCAGCTTACGGACCACTGAAGCTTTCTTT. It codes for CASSLRTTEAFF. Together with reference TRBV7-8 and TRBJ1-1, the CDR3 gives the full variable domain: GAGVSQSPRYKVAKRGQDVALRCDPISGHVSLFWYQQALGQGPEFLTYFQNEAQLDKSGLPSDRFFAERPEGSVSTLKIQRTQQEDSAVYLCASSLRTTEAFFGQGTRLTVV.